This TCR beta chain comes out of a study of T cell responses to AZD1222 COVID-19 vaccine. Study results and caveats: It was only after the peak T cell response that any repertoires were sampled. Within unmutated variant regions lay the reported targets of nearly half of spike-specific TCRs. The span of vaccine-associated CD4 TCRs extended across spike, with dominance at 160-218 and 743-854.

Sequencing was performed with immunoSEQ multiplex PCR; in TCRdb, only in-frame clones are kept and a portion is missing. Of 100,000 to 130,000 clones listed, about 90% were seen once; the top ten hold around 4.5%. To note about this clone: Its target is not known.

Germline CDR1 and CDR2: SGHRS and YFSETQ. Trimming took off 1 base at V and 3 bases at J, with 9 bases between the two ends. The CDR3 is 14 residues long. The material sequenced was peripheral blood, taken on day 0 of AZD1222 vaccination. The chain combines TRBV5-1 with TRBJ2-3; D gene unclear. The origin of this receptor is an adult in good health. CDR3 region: CASSLSWVTDTQYF. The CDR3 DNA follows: TGCGCCAGCAGCTTGAGTTGGGTGACAGATACGCAGTATTTT.